This TCR beta chain stems from a study of CD8 T cells in ankylosing spondylitis. Regarding the study as a whole: Ankylosing spondylitis blood appeared to be characterized by a TCR beta motif of about 8 highly homologous variants.

Quantitative 5'-RACE was performed with molecular barcodes, and it yielded the TCR beta libraries. TCRdb ran MiXCR on the 5' RACE reads and lists one entry per CDR3 protein. The sample records 200,000 or so distinct CDR3 sequences, over 15% being singletons. Ten or more counts support this clonotype. Its target is not known. This CDR3 contains 14 residues. Between the trimmed V and J ends, which lost 6 bases and 2 bases, there was a span of 11 bases. This TCR came from a male donor between 5 and 35 years old with ankylosing spondylitis or in good health (not recorded which). This sequence joins TRBV12-3 or TRBV12-4 and TRBJ1-5; no definite D call. Sequenced input: blood, either unsorted or a sorted T cell fraction (not recorded which). Written as DNA, the CDR3 is TGTGCCAGCAGCCCATCCGTTGGCAATCAGCCCCAGCATTTT. This codes for CASSPSVGNQPQHF.